The entry that follows covers one T cell receptor beta chain sequence. Per the germline V gene, CDR1 is SGHTS and CDR2 is YDEGEE. The CDR3 extends over 14 amino acids. V was cut by 0 bases and J by 2 bases, with 6 bases left in between. Per the study methods: For nucleated cells, counts were estimated from reference gene primer amplification. The data were produced by immunoSEQ multiplex PCR, yet TCRdb's version contains in-frame clones alone and is incomplete. The V and J calls and clone size were taken over from that table, and D and trimming were inferred from the DNA. Here the sample spans 250,000 or so clones, 65% to 90% being singletons. The data belong to a study of blood T cell repertoires in COVID-19. Looking at the study overall: Donors in the United States, Italy and Spain gave samples during acute or convalescent COVID-19. Sample material is recorded as cDNA or gDNA derived from T cells, B-cell-depleted T cells, or PBMCs.

Sequencing input: peripheral blood. The clonotype originates from a woman in her seventies with acute or convalescent COVID-19. V is TRBV5-8 and J is TRBJ1-3; TRBD1 might be the D (6 bases). The CDR3 here is CASSLGTAGNTIYF. The CDR3 region has the DNA TGTGCCAGCAGCTTGGGGACAGCTGGAAACACCATATATTTT.